This TCR beta chain was recorded in a study of cytomegalovirus exposure and HLA in healthy donors. Study-level results: High specificity and sensitivity for cytomegalovirus status were reported for the classifier.

Researchers ran the PCR with 60 Vbeta and 13 Jbeta primers. The repertoire was sequenced with immunoSEQ multiplex PCR; TCRdb's copy has only in-frame clones and lacks some. The table includes roughly 190,000 clones, about four fifths detected once. V lost 2 bases, J lost 5 bases, and 8 bases stayed unmatched. This CDR3 spans 15 amino acids. Germline-derived CDR1 and CDR2 are SGHRS and YFSETQ. On this clone: As yet, its antigen is unknown.

V is TRBV5-1 and J is TRBJ1-2; 8 bases map to TRBD1. Sequenced sample: PBMCs. This receptor was obtained from a man between 40 and 49 years old in good health and CMV-seropositive. The CDR3 DNA reads as TGCGCCAGCAGCTTTAACAGGGGGGATGGATATGGCTACACCTTC. Translation: CASSFNRGDGYGYTF.